The TCR beta chain under discussion was sequenced for a study of blood T cell repertoires in COVID-19. As for the study in general: The United States, Italy and Spain supplied acute and convalescent COVID-19 samples. Sources were T cells, B-cell-depleted T cells, or PBMCs; the material itself was cDNA or gDNA.

Original data processing: Estimates of nucleated cell counts were drawn from the amplification of reference gene primers. TCRdb's copy holds only in-frame clones and misses some; the assay was immunoSEQ multiplex PCR. Clone size and V and J calls were adopted from that table, with D and trimming inferred from the DNA. The sample lists approximately 90,000 clones, roughly 90% occurring once. The sequenced sample was peripheral blood. The receptor was derived from a woman between 65 and 79 years old with acute or convalescent COVID-19.

The CDR3 region has the DNA TGTGCCAGCAGCCAAGGACTGAGGGACACTGAAGCTTTCTTT. As protein: CASSQGLRDTEAFF. The J gene is TRBJ1-1, the V gene TRBV14; no clear D gene. The CDR3 has 14 residues. V was clipped by 1 base and J by 3 bases, with 9 bases between them. In germline, CDR1 is SGHDN, CDR2 FVKESK. Using reference TRBV14 and TRBJ1-1 for the parts outside the CDR3, the full variable domain is EAGVTQFPSHSVIEKGQTVTLRCDPISGHDNLYWYRRVMGKEIKFLLHFVKESKQDESGMPNNRFLAERTGGTYSTLKVQPAELEDSGVYFCASSQGLRDTEAFFGQGTRLTVV.